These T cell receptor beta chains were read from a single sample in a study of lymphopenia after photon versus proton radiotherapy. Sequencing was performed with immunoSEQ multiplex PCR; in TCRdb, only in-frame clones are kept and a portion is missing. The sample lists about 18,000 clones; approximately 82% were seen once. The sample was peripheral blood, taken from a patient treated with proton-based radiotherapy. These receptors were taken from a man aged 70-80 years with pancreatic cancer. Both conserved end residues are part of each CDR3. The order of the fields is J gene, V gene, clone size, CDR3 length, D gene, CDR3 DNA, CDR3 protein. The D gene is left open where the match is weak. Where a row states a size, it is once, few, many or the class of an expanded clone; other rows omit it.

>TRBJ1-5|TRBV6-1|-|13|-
TGTGCCAGCAGTGAATTTGGCAATCAGCCCCAGCATTTT
CASSEFGNQPQHF
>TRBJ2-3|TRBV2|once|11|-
TGTGCCAGCATTGTCACAGATACGCAGTATTTT
CASIVTDTQYF
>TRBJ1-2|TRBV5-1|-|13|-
TGCGCCAGCAGCTTGGGAGGGAGCTATGGCTACACCTTC
CASSLGGSYGYTF
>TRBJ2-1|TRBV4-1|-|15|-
TGCGCCAGCAGCCAAGGCGACAGGGACGGGGGTGAGCAGTTCTTC
CASSQGDRDGGEQFF
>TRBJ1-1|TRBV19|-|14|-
TGTGCCAGTAGTAATAAGGCCCAGGGGTTCGAAGCTTTCTTT
CASSNKAQGFEAFF
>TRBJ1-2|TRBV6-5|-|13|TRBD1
TGTGCCAGCAGTTATCAGGGGGCGCTCGGCTACACCTTC
CASSYQGALGYTF
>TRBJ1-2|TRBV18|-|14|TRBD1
TGTGCCAGCTCACCACGGGGACAGGGCTATGGCTACACCTTC
CASSPRGQGYGYTF
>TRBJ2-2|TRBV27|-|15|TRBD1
TGTGCCAGCAGCCGGACAGGGCTGAACACCGGGGAGCTGTTTTTT
CASSRTGLNTGELFF
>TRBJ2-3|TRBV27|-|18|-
TGTGCCAGCAGTTTATGGGTGAATGAAGGCATCAGCACAGATACGCAGTATTTT
CASSLWVNEGISTDTQYF
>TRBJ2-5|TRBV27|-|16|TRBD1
TGTGCCAGCAGTAGACGACAGGGTCTAATCCAAGAGACCCAGTACTTC
CASSRRQGLIQETQYF
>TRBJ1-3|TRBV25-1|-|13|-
TGTGCCAGCAGGGAATACTCTGGAAACACCATATATTTT
CASREYSGNTIYF
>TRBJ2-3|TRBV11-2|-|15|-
TGTGCCAGCAGCTTAGTGCGGGGAAGCACAGATACGCAGTATTTT
CASSLVRGSTDTQYF
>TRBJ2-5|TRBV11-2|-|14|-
TGTGCCAGCAGCCCAGAGGGGGGAATAGAGACCCAGTACTTC
CASSPEGGIETQYF